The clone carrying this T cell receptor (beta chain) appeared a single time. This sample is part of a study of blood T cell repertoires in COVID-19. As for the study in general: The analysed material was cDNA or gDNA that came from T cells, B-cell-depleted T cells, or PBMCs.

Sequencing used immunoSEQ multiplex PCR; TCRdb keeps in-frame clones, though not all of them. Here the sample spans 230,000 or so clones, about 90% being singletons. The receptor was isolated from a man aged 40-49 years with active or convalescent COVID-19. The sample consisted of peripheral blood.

This CDR3 reads CASSLPGLAGGSETQYF. The CDR3 DNA reads TGTGCCAGCAGTCTCCCAGGACTAGCGGGGGGATCAGAGACCCAGTACTTC. The chain joins TRBV28 to TRBJ2-5; 14 positions match TRBD2. Germline assignment: CDR1 MDHEN and CDR2 SYDVKM. CDR3 length equals 17 residues. V lost 5 bases and J lost 4; bases outside the gene matches: 9.